This TCR beta chain was captured in a study of T-cell reconstitution after alpha-beta-depleted transplantation in children. This clonotype was recorded a few times. Its antigen is undetermined. This CDR3 is built from 17 residues. CDR1 SEHNR and CDR2 FQNEAQ come from the germline V gene (reference sequence). The V gene lost 1 base and the J gene lost 1 base, with 15 bases spanning the gap. Molecular barcoding with unique molecular identifiers was used for the TCRbeta library. TCRdb re-derived calls from the PCR reads in MiXCR, one entry per CDR3 protein. The table lists 440,000 or so distinct CDR3 sequences, about 40% of them singletons. Study-wide points: Approximately two months post-transplant, alpha-beta T cells reportedly originated from several hundred expanded graft clones. Newly made T cells mostly supplied T-cell counts and diversity one year after transplant.

The chain employs TRBV7-9 and TRBJ2-3, with D perhaps given as TRBD1 or TRBD2 (5 bases each). The sequence derives from a girl aged 2 to 10 with aplastic anemia, due to receive a stem cell transplant. This specimen consisted of PBMCs, obtained before TCRalphabeta/CD19-depleted stem cell transplant. The CDR3 loop reads CASSLGGREFGTDTQYF. The CDR3 DNA sequence: TGTGCCAGCAGCTTAGGGGGCAGGGAGTTTGGCACAGATACGCAGTATTTT.